This T cell receptor (beta chain) was found in a study of blood T cell repertoires in COVID-19. Authors' methods: Reference gene primer amplification gave nucleated cell count estimates. Some clones are missing from TCRdb's copy, which holds only in-frame ones; the method was immunoSEQ multiplex PCR. For V, J and clone size, that table is used; D and trimming come from the DNA. This table holds around 300,000 clones, around 86% found once. Germline CDR1 is MNHNY and CDR2 is SVGAGI (reference sequence). The CDR3 runs to 13 residues. V was pared by 2 bases and J by 10 bases, with 12 bases between. The chain joins TRBV6-6 to TRBJ2-1; D unclear. Specimen: PBMCs or T cells enriched from blood (not recorded which). This sequence was found in a woman aged 40 to 55 who had recovered from COVID-19. CDR3 sequence: CASSYVSSREQFF. The CDR3 nucleotides are TGTGCCAGCAGTTACGTTAGTTCTCGGGAGCAGTTCTTC.